Included here is one T cell receptor beta chain sequence, with context. This sample was included in a study of CD8+CD57+ T cells in acquired aplastic anemia. TCR beta VDJ combinations and CDR3 sequences were profiled from genomic DNA. A single record per CDR3 protein comes from TCRdb applying MiXCR to the reads. Of approximately 180,000 distinct CDR3 sequences detected, more than 60% appear once; the ten largest clones hold approximately 46%. The CDR3 sequence is 13 residues long. Germline trimming cut 4 bases from V and 7 bases from J; bases unmatched to any gene: 8. Germline-derived CDR1 and CDR2 are SQVTM and ANQGSEA. Selection for sequencing was limited to patients who had shown CD8+CD57+ cell expansion by flow cytometry. Blood was sampled before the patients had received any therapy.

The V call is TRBV29-1, the J call TRBJ1-1, with 8 positions matching TRBD1. The TCR originated in a human donor with aplastic anemia. The sample taken for sequencing was sorted CD4+, CD8+, or CD8+CD57+ T cells (not recorded which) from PBMCs. CDR3 protein: CSVGQGNLGEAFF. The CDR3 DNA sequence: TGCAGCGTTGGACAGGGGAATTTAGGTGAAGCTTTCTTT.